Below are 20 T cell receptor beta chains sequenced from a single sample in a study of cytomegalovirus exposure and HLA in healthy donors. Researchers ran the PCR with 60 Vbeta and 13 Jbeta primers. Using immunoSEQ multiplex PCR, the repertoire was profiled, and TCRdb retains in-frame clones only, with some absent. The sample lists roughly 180,000 clones; roughly 84% were seen once. The sequencing sample was made of PBMCs. These receptors were taken from a male donor in good health and CMV-seronegative.

This chain uses TRBV2 with TRBJ2-7, with 9 positions matching TRBD1. Trimming cost V 6 bases and J 4 bases; bases outside gene matches: 13. CDR1 and CDR2 from the germline V gene are SNHLY and FYNNEI. The CDR3 contains 16 residues. The CDR3 DNA is TGTGCCAGCAGGGACTCCGGACAGGGGCAAAGTTACGAGCAGTACTTC. Translated: CASRDSGQGQSYEQYF.

As DNA, the CDR3 is TGTGCCAGTTCTCTTCTGGGGGGCTATGGCTACACCTTC. It specifies CASSLLGGYGYTF. The chain has TRBV6-1 and TRBJ1-2, with a weak D call TRBD1 (5 bases). From germline, CDR1 is MNHNS and CDR2 SASEGT. The V end lost 9 bases, the J end lost 4 bases, and 15 bases lay between the germline ends. CDR3 length: 13 amino acids.

This clone was observed a handful of times. The chain is built from TRBV13 and TRBJ2-7, with TRBD2 as a possible D gene (5 bases). The CDR3 consists of 14 residues. CDR1 is PRHDT and CDR2 is FYEKMQ in the germline V gene (reference sequence). Trimming stripped 4 bases from V and 5 bases from J, with 15 bases between. CDR3 in amino acids: CASSSREIKDEQYF. CDR3 DNA: TGTGCCAGCAGCTCCCGGGAAATCAAGGACGAGCAGTACTTC. Full variable domain (missing parts from reference TRBV13 and TRBJ2-7): AAGVIQSPRHLIKEKRETATLKCYPIPRHDTVYWYQQGPGQDPQFLISFYEKMQSDKGSIPDRFSAQQFSDYHSELNMSSLELGDSALYFCASSSREIKDEQYFGPGTRLTVT.

The chain employs TRBV13 and TRBJ1-1; weak D call: TRBD1 (6 bases). Per the germline V gene, CDR1 is PRHDT and CDR2 is FYEKMQ (reference sequence). V was shortened by 6 bases and J by 4 bases, with 12 bases between the two germline ends. The CDR3 is made up of 13 amino acids. CDR3 loop: CASSSIGGTEAFF. In DNA form, the CDR3 reads TGTGCCAGCAGTTCCATAGGGGGCACTGAAGCTTTCTTT.

V usage is TRBV6-5 and J usage is TRBJ1-1; 9 bases are shared with TRBD1. Germline V gives CDR1 MNHEY, CDR2 SVGAGI. The ends lost 6 bases at V and 5 bases at J; junction bases unmatched: 7. The CDR3 is 14 amino acids. CDR3 protein: CASRPGQGRTEAFF. CDR3 sequence (DNA): TGTGCCAGCAGGCCGGGACAGGGTCGGACTGAAGCTTTCTTT.

This sequence joins TRBV27 and TRBJ1-1, with 7 bases aligning to TRBD1. Germline CDR1 reads MNHEY; CDR2 reads SMNVEV (reference sequence). This CDR3 region has 15 residues. Unmatched junction bases numbered 14, after V lost 8 bases and J lost 5 bases. The CDR3 DNA is TGTGCCAGCCACGTCCCGGGACAGCCACGGACTGAAGCTTTCTTT. This encodes CASHVPGQPRTEAFF.

The rearrangement uses TRBV7-9 and TRBJ2-5; D might be TRBD2 (6 bases). Germline loops: CDR1 SEHNR, CDR2 FQNEAQ (reference sequence). The CDR3 extends over 15 amino acids. Trimming shortened V by 5 bases and J by 4 bases, and 17 bases separated the two germline ends. The CDR3 DNA reads TGTGCCAGCAGCCGTGGCGGGACCCTGCTAGAGACCCAGTACTTC. Encoded protein: CASSRGGTLLETQYF. Based on the CDR3 plus reference TRBV7-9 and TRBJ2-5, the full variable domain is DTGVSQNPRHKITKRGQNVTFRCDPISEHNRLYWYRQTLGQGPEFLTYFQNEAQLEKSRLLSDRFSAERPKGSFSTLEIQRTEQGDSAMYLCASSRGGTLLETQYFGPGTRLLVL.

The genes are TRBV6-5 and TRBJ2-7; 8 bases are shared with TRBD1. CDR3 size: 13 residues. The J segment lost 2 bases and the V segment lost 6 bases, leaving 3 bases of the junction unmatched. CDR1 MNHEY and CDR2 SVGAGI come from the germline V gene. The CDR3: CASSGQGPYEQYF. The CDR3, as DNA: TGTGCCAGCAGCGGACAGGGTCCCTACGAGCAGTACTTC.

The chain carries TRBV6-5 and TRBJ2-7; possible D gene TRBD1, 5 bases. CDR3 length: 13 amino acids. V was clipped by 2 bases and J by 6 bases, with 11 bases between them. Looked up from germline, CDR1 is MNHEY and CDR2 is SVGAGI. The CDR3 DNA follows: TGTGCCAGCAGTTACCTGACAGATGGCGAGCAGTACTTC. Translated, it gives CASSYLTDGEQYF.

This clone has just one count. J is TRBJ2-5 and V is TRBV7-2; TRBD2 matches at 8 bases. CDR3 length: 18 amino acids. The trim removed 2 bases at V and 11 bases at J, leaving 22 bases unmatched. The V gene's germline CDR1 is SGHTA and CDR2 FQGNSA. CDR3 bases: TGTGCCAGCAGCTTAAACCGTTGGGGGGCGGGAGGCCCCTGGGAGCAGTACTTC. Its translation is CASSLNRWGAGGPWEQYF.

This clone was recorded a few times. The chain joins TRBV15 to TRBJ2-5, with D hard to call. Trimming left V 4 bases short and J 6 bases short, with 6 bases between. CDR3 size: 11 residues. Germline CDR1 is LNHNV and CDR2 is YYDKDF (reference sequence). The CDR3 is CATSTYKTQYF. CDR3 coding DNA: TGTGCCACCAGCACTTACAAGACCCAGTACTTC.

The rearrangement links TRBV6-5 to TRBJ2-7; D perhaps matches TRBD2 (6 bases). This CDR3 region has 14 residues. Looked up from germline, CDR1 is MNHEY and CDR2 is SVGAGI. Trimming removed 7 bases at V and 6 bases at J, with 19 bases between. The CDR3 loop reads CASTRGGISGEQYF. The DNA of the CDR3 is TGTGCCAGCACCCGAGGCGGGATCTCGGGCGAGCAGTACTTC.

The chain carries TRBV5-6 and TRBJ2-5; 10 positions agree with TRBD1. Germline trimming cut 0 bases from V and 6 bases from J; bases unmatched to any gene: 5. Germline CDR1 SGHDT, CDR2 YYEEEE. The CDR3 has 15 amino acids. CDR3 DNA: TGTGCCAGCAGCTTGGTGGACAGGGGGGATCAGACCCAGTACTTC. Its translation: CASSLVDRGDQTQYF.

V gene TRBV9 combines with J gene TRBJ2-7, with TRBD2 matching 9 bases. The V gene end was trimmed by 4 bases and the J gene end by 4 bases; junction bases not matched to a gene: 12. The CDR3 runs 16 residues. Germline V gene data show CDR1 as SGDLS and CDR2 as YYNGEE. CDR3 bases: TGTGCCAGCAGCCCCCCCCCAGGGACTAGCCTATACGAGCAGTACTTC. It encodes CASSPPPGTSLYEQYF.

V usage is TRBV19 and J usage is TRBJ2-7; TRBD1 might be the D (6 bases). The CDR3 sequence is 14 residues long. Per germline, CDR1 LNHDA and CDR2 SQIVND (reference sequence). V was shortened by 5 bases and J by 3 bases, with 14 bases between the two germline ends. CDR3 sequence (DNA): TGTGCCAGTAGTGTACAGGGATTCTACTACGAGCAGTACTTC. Protein: CASSVQGFYYEQYF.

This sequence joins TRBV5-4 and TRBJ1-2; D possibly corresponds to TRBD1 (6 bases). Trimming removed 1 base at V and 2 bases at J, with 9 bases between. Germline V gives CDR1 SGHNT, CDR2 YYREEE (reference sequence). There are 14 residues in the CDR3. CDR3 DNA: TGTGCCAGCAGCTTGTCCGACAGGAACTATGGCTACACCTTC. It specifies CASSLSDRNYGYTF.

The chain combines TRBV15 with TRBJ2-5, with 8 bases identical to TRBD2. V was clipped by 2 bases and J by 5 bases; unmatched bases: 19. The CDR3 totals 19 residues. The germline CDR1 and CDR2 sequences are LNHNV and YYDKDF (reference sequence). In DNA, the CDR3 is TGTGCCACCAGCAGAACGAGCGGCCGGAGCGGGAGAGGCGGGGAGACCCAGTACTTC. Protein: CATSRTSGRSGRGGETQYF.

The chain links TRBV7-9 to TRBJ2-3; D may be TRBD1 (6 bases). CDR1 is SEHNR and CDR2 is FQNEAQ in the germline V gene (reference sequence). V gave up 5 bases and J gave up 4 bases, with 22 bases separating them. The CDR3 totals 17 residues. As DNA, the CDR3 is TGTGCCAGCAGCCCCCCCGGGACACAAAAGACATCAGATACGCAGTATTTT. As protein: CASSPPGTQKTSDTQYF.

The sample holds one count of this clone. The chain couples TRBV7-6 to TRBJ2-1, with 7 bases matching TRBD2. V lost 5 bases and J lost 3; bases outside the gene matches: 13. The CDR3 loop spans 17 amino acids. Germline V CDR1 and CDR2: SGHVS, FNYEAQ. CDR3 residues: CASSPRGTNSNYNEQFF. Here the CDR3 DNA reads TGTGCCAGCAGCCCAAGAGGGACTAATAGCAACTACAATGAGCAGTTCTTC.

The chain recombines TRBV6-5 with TRBJ1-1, with TRBD1 as a possible D gene (6 bases). The CDR3 runs 16 residues. V lost 2 bases, J lost 5 bases, and 18 bases lay in between. Germline V gene sequence: CDR1 MNHEY, CDR2 SVGAGI. CDR3 amino acids: CASSYLAGVLTTEAFF. CDR3 in DNA: TGTGCCAGCAGTTACCTGGCAGGGGTTTTGACGACTGAAGCTTTCTTT.